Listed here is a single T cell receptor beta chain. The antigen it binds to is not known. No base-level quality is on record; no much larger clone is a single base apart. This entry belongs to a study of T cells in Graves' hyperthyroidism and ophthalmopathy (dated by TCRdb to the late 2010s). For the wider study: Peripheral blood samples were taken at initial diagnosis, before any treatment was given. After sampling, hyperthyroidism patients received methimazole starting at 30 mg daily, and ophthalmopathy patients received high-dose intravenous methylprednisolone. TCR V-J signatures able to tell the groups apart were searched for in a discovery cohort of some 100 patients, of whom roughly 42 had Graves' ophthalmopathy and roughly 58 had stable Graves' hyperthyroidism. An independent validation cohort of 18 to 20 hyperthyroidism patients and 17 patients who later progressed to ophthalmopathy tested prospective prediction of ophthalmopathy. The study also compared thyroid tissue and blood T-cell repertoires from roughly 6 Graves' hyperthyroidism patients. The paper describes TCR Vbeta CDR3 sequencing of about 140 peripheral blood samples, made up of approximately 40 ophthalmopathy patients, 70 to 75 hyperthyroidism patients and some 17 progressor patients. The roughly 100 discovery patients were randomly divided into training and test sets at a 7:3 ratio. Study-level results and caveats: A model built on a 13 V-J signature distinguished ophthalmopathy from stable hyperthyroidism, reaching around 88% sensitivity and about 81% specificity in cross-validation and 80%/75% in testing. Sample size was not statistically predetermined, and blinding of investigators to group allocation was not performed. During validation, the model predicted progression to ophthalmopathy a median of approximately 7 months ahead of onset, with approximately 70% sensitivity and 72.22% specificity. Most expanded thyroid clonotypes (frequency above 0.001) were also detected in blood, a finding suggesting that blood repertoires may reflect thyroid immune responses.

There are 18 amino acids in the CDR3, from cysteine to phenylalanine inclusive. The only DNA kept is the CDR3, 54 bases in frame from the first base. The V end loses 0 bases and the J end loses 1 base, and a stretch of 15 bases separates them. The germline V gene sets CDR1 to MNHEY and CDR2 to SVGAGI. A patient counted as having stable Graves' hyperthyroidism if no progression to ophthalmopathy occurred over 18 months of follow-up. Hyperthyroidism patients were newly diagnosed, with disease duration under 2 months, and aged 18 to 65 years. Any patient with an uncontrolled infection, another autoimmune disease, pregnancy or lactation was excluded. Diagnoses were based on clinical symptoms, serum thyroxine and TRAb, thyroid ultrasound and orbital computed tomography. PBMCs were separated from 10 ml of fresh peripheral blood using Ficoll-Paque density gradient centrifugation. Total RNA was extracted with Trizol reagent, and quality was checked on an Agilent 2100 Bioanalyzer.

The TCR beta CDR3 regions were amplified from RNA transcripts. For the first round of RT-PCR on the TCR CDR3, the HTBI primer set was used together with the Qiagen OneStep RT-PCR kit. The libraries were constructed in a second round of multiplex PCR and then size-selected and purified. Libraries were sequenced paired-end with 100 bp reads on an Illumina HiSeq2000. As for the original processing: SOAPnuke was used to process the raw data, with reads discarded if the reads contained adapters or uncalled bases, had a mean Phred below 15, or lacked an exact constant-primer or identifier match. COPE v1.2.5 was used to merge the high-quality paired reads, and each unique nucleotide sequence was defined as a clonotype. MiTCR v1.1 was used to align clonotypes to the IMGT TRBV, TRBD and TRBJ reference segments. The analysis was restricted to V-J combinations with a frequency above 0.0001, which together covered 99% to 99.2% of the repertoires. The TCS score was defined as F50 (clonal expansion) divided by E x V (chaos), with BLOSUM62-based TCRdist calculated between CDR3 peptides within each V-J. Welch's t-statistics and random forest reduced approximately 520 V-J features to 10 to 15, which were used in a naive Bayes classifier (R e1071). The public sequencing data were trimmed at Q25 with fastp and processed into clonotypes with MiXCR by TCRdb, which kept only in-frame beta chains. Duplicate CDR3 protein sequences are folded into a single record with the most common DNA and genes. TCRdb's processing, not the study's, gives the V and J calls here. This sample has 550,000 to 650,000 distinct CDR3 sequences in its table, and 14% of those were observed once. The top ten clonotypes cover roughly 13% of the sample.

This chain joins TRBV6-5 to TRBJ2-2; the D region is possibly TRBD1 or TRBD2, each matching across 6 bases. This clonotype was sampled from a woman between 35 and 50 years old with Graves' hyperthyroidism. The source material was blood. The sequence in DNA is TGTGCCAGCAGTTACTCAGGGGGGCGCTTGGGGAACACCGGGGAGCTGTTTTTT. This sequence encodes CASSYSGGRLGNTGELFF.